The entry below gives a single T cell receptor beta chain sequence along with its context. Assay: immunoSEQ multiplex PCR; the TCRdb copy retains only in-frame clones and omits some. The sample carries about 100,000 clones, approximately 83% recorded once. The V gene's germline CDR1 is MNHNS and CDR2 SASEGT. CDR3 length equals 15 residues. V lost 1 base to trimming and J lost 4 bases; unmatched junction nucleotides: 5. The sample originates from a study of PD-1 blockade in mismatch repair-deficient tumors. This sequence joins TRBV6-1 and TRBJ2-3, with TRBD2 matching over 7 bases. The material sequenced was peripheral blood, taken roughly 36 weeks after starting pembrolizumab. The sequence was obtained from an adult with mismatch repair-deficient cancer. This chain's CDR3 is CASSEGLAGADTQYF. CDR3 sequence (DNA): TGTGCCAGCAGTGAAGGGTTGGCGGGAGCAGATACGCAGTATTTT.